This entry is about one T cell receptor (beta chain). Its cognate antigen is unknown. V lost 3 bases and J 4 bases, leaving 9 bases between the germline ends. There are 13 residues in the CDR3. Patients counted as stable if ophthalmopathy did not develop within 18 months. The hyperthyroidism was newly diagnosed and had lasted under 2 months; the patients were aged 18 to 65. This entry belongs to a study of T cells in Graves' hyperthyroidism and ophthalmopathy. Findings of the study overall: Expanded thyroid clonotypes (above 0.001) were mostly also found in blood.

What was amplified from RNA transcripts were TCR beta CDR3 regions. The HTBI set primed first-round TCR CDR3 RT-PCR. A single record per CDR3 protein comes from TCRdb applying MiXCR to the multiplex PCR reads. The sample records hundreds of thousands of distinct CDR3 sequences, roughly 16% being singletons. The sequenced sample was blood. The clonotype was recovered from a young woman with Graves' hyperthyroidism. The chain employs TRBV12-3 or TRBV12-4 and TRBJ1-2; D is unresolved. The CDR3 loop reads CASSFLWGYGYTF. CDR3 sequence (DNA): TGTGCCAGCAGTTTCCTTTGGGGCTATGGCTACACCTTC.